These T cell receptor beta chains were read from a single sample in a study of T cell responses to AZD1222 COVID-19 vaccine. Sequencing used immunoSEQ multiplex PCR; TCRdb keeps in-frame clones, though not all of them. Among roughly 130,000 clones listed, about nine tenths were seen once. The material was peripheral blood, obtained 28 days after the second AZD1222 dose. Every receptor here comes from an adult who received the AZD1222 COVID-19 vaccine. Each CDR3 is given with its conserved first and last residue.

J: TRBJ1-2; V: TRBV19; CDR3: CASSILYRSNYGYTF
J: TRBJ2-7; V: TRBV9; CDR3: CASSPRDRAAYEQYF
J: TRBJ1-1; V: TRBV18; CDR3: CASSARQGAQTEAFF
J: TRBJ2-1; V: TRBV11-3; CDR3: CASSSDLSSYNEQFF
J: TRBJ2-7; V: TRBV10-3; CDR3: CAISEGLAEKIWTYEQYF
J: TRBJ1-1; V: TRBV25-1; CDR3: CASSEAFGGASTEAFF
J: TRBJ2-1; V: TRBV18; CDR3: CASSPGQYNEQFF
J: TRBJ1-5; V: TRBV3-1/TRBV3-2; CDR3: CASSQDRDRGPTVGNQPQHF
J: TRBJ1-5; V: TRBV21-1; CDR3: CASSKLTDPWNQPQHF
J: TRBJ2-7; V: TRBV24-1; CDR3: CATSDTPGQTYEQYF
J: TRBJ2-3; V: TRBV28; CDR3: CASSPGGLVRDTQYF
J: TRBJ1-2; V: TRBV6-2/TRBV6-3; CDR3: CASSPLDRGDGYTF
J: TRBJ2-7; V: TRBV7-2; CDR3: CASSSGPEGQDLPRYF
J: TRBJ1-2; V: TRBV5-6; CDR3: CASSFGTGYGYTF
J: TRBJ1-6; V: TRBV19; CDR3: CASSSDRVESPLHF
J: TRBJ2-1; V: TRBV7-3; CDR3: CASSALGGGEQFF
J: TRBJ2-6; V: TRBV4-3; CDR3: CASSQGTSGANVLTF
J: TRBJ1-6; V: TRBV19; CDR3: CASSAPARSKNSPLHF
J: TRBJ1-6; V: TRBV5-1; CDR3: CASSSISGESPLHF
J: TRBJ2-7; V: TRBV28; CDR3: CASSSPGTIYEQYF
J: TRBJ1-2; V: TRBV6-4; CDR3: CASSPEGTGRYGYTF
J: TRBJ1-4; V: TRBV5-1; CDR3: CASSLAPNEKLFF
J: TRBJ1-3; V: TRBV5-5; CDR3: CASSLLLEAGNTIYF
J: TRBJ2-1; V: TRBV5-1; CDR3: CASSLVTSGDNEQFF
J: TRBJ2-2; V: TRBV19; CDR3: CASSIEPGGRAGELFF